This T cell receptor beta chain emerged from a study of cytomegalovirus exposure and HLA in healthy donors. Overall study findings and caveats: Most of the CMV-associated TCR beta chains (in a later analysis) appeared to be HLA-restricted. In a later analysis, HLA-C alleles had the fewest associated TCRs, DRB1 alleles the most.

The CDR3 spans 16 residues. V was pared by 0 bases and J by 5 bases, with 8 bases of the junction left unmatched. Looked up from germline, CDR1 is WNHNN and CDR2 is SYGVQD (reference sequence). Both 60 Vbeta primers and 13 Jbeta primers went into the PCR. TCRdb's table, derived via immunoSEQ multiplex PCR, lists solely in-frame clones and lacks some. The top ten clones hold 3% to 4% of a sample with 150,000 or so clones, about 74% of them seen once. The sample holds a few counts of this clone. The antigen is not known. Input material: PBMCs. This TCR derives from a woman between 40 and 50 years old in good health and CMV-seronegative. J is TRBJ2-7 and V is TRBV10-1; 9 positions match TRBD1. DNA for the CDR3: TGCGCCAGCAGTGAGTCGGGACAGGGCGCCCTCGACGAGCAGTACTTC. Its translation is CASSESGQGALDEQYF.